Below are 16 T cell receptor beta chains sequenced from a single sample in a study of cytomegalovirus exposure and HLA in healthy donors. The primer mix had 60 Vbeta and 13 Jbeta primers. This table comes from immunoSEQ multiplex PCR, and its TCRdb copy is limited to in-frame clones, with some not included. The sample totals 200,000 to 250,000 clones. The sequencing sample was made of PBMCs. The receptors were sampled from a girl aged 2 to 10 in good health and CMV-seropositive.

The V call is TRBV30, the J call TRBJ1-1; the match to TRBD1 covers 7 bases. This CDR3 region has 13 residues. With V trimmed by 8 bases and J by 4 bases, 10 bases remained unmatched. CDR1 is GTSNPN, CDR2 SVGIG, per germline (reference sequence). The CDR3 region is CAHHRGGGTEAFF. CDR3 in DNA: TGTGCCCATCACAGGGGTGGGGGCACTGAAGCTTTCTTT.

The chain carries TRBV4-1 and TRBJ1-1, with D possibly TRBD1 on 5 matching bases. Trimming pared 4 bases from V and 1 base from J, leaving 16 bases between. The CDR3 loop spans 16 amino acids. Germline CDR1 MGHRA, CDR2 YSYEKL. The CDR3 nucleotides read TGCGCCAGCAGCCTTCTTAGCGGGACGGCGAACACTGAAGCTTTCTTT. Translated, it gives CASSLLSGTANTEAFF.

The rearrangement links TRBV28 to TRBJ2-5, with TRBD2 identical over 7 bases. V gave up 5 bases and J gave up 7 bases; unmatched junction bases: 10. CDR3 length: 14 residues. Per germline, CDR1 MDHEN and CDR2 SYDVKM. The CDR3: CASSTTSWGVTQYF. The CDR3 DNA is TGTGCCAGCAGTACGACTAGCTGGGGCGTGACCCAGTACTTC.

V and J are TRBV2 and TRBJ2-7, with 11 bases that match TRBD2. This CDR3 spans 15 amino acids. The ends lost 5 bases at V and 3 bases at J; junction bases unmatched: 6. Germline loops: CDR1 SNHLY, CDR2 FYNNEI. CDR3 bases: TGTGCCAGCAGTTACCGCCTAGCGGGAGGCTACGAGCAGTACTTC. This codes for CASSYRLAGGYEQYF.

CDR3 in DNA: TGTGCCAGCTCACCACAAGACGGGGATCAGCCCCAGCATTTT. Protein: CASSPQDGDQPQHF. The rearrangement links TRBV18 to TRBJ1-5; D not resolved. The V gene lost 1 base and the J gene lost 5 bases, with 9 bases spanning the gap. There are 14 residues in the CDR3. Germline V gene lookup returns CDR1 KGHSH and CDR2 LQKENI.

The CDR3 nucleotides are TGTGCCAGTAGAACAGGGTTGAATGAGCAGTTCTTC. This sequence encodes CASRTGLNEQFF. The J gene is TRBJ2-1, the V gene TRBV19; tentatively, D is TRBD1 (6 bases). Looked up from germline, CDR1 is LNHDA and CDR2 is SQIVND (reference sequence). V lost 6 bases, J lost 7 bases, and 10 bases lay in between. The CDR3 has 12 residues.

The rearrangement links TRBV2 to TRBJ1-6, with TRBD1 matching 9 bases. The CDR3 sequence is 13 residues long. The V gene's germline CDR1 is SNHLY and CDR2 FYNNEI. With 7 bases clipped from V and 11 bases from J, the junction kept 6 bases outside the gene matches. CDR3 coding DNA: TGTGCCAGCACCGGACAGGGGACGGCACCCCTCCACTTT. Encoded protein: CASTGQGTAPLHF.

In nucleotides, the CDR3 is TGTGCCAGCAGCCACAGGGTATTGACGGGCTACACCTTC. It translates to CASSHRVLTGYTF. The chain has TRBV13 and TRBJ1-2, with D perhaps TRBD1 (6 bases). From germline, CDR1 is PRHDT and CDR2 FYEKMQ (reference sequence). Between the trimmed V and J ends, which lost 5 bases and 8 bases, there was a span of 15 bases. This CDR3 comprises 13 residues. The complete variable domain, with remaining parts taken from reference TRBV13 and TRBJ1-2, reads AAGVIQSPRHLIKEKRETATLKCYPIPRHDTVYWYQQGPGQDPQFLISFYEKMQSDKGSIPDRFSAQQFSDYHSELNMSSLELGDSALYFCASSHRVLTGYTFGSGTRLTVV.

The chain links TRBV5-1 to TRBJ2-3; 7 bases are a match to TRBD2. V was pared by 4 bases and J by 1 base, with 12 bases of the junction left unmatched. The CDR3 totals 17 residues. Per the germline V gene, CDR1 is SGHRS and CDR2 is YFSETQ. In nucleotides, the CDR3 is TGCGCCAGCAGCGCCCTGGCTAGCGGCTCCGGCACAGATACGCAGTATTTT. Protein sequence: CASSALASGSGTDTQYF.

The CDR3, as DNA: TGTGCCAGCAGAGCAACAGGGAAGGACACTGAAGCTTTCTTT. Translating gives CASRATGKDTEAFF. The chain couples TRBV6-1 to TRBJ1-1; TRBD1 is a possible D gene (6 bases). The CDR3 runs 14 residues. Germline lookup yields CDR1 MNHNS and CDR2 SASEGT. V lost 6 bases to trimming and J lost 3 bases, with 14 bases between them.

This rearrangement joins TRBV19 to TRBJ2-1; D unclear. The CDR3 runs to 17 residues. V lost 0 bases and J lost 2, with 14 bases in between. Per the germline V gene, CDR1 is LNHDA and CDR2 is SQIVND (reference sequence). The CDR3 DNA reads as TGTGCCAGTAGTATAGATAGAACAGCTTTCACCTACAATGAGCAGTTCTTC. The encoded protein is CASSIDRTAFTYNEQFF.

The J gene is TRBJ2-3, the V gene TRBV5-1; TRBD2 agrees at 9 bases. J gave up 0 bases and V 2 bases, and 1 base lay outside the gene matches. The CDR3 extends over 15 amino acids. Germline V gene sequence: CDR1 SGHRS, CDR2 YFSETQ. The CDR3 sequence is CASSFGTSSTDTQYF. In DNA form, the CDR3 reads TGCGCCAGCAGCTTCGGGACTAGCAGCACAGATACGCAGTATTTT.

The V call is TRBV29-1, the J call TRBJ1-5, with D possibly TRBD1 on 6 matching bases. Between the trimmed V and J ends, which lost 3 bases and 0 bases, there was a span of 18 bases. This CDR3 contains 17 residues. The germline V gene encodes CDR1 SQVTM and CDR2 ANQGSEA. CDR3 residues: CSVEGQGRYYSNQPQHF. In DNA, the CDR3 is TGCAGCGTTGAGGGTCAGGGGCGATACTATAGCAATCAGCCCCAGCATTTT.

The chain recombines TRBV19 with TRBJ2-1; a possible D gene is TRBD1 (6 bases). The germline CDR1 and CDR2 sequences are LNHDA and SQIVND (reference sequence). V dropped 7 bases and J dropped 2 bases, with 15 bases sitting between them. This CDR3 contains 15 residues. The CDR3 region has the DNA TGTGCCAGTACCCCCACAGGGACCCCCTACAATGAGCAGTTCTTC. Translating gives CASTPTGTPYNEQFF.

The rearrangement joins TRBV5-1 to TRBJ2-3; perhaps TRBD2 as D (5 bases). The CDR3 is 17 residues long. Deletions cut 0 bases from V and 7 bases from J, with 21 bases between. Per the germline V gene, CDR1 is SGHRS and CDR2 is YFSETQ. The CDR3 loop is CASSLERASSTGHTQYF. The CDR3, as DNA: TGCGCCAGCAGCTTGGAGAGGGCGTCGAGTACTGGTCATACGCAGTATTTT.

For the CDR3, the DNA is TGTGCCAGCAGCGACGACAGCAGTCCTGGGGCCAACGTCCTGACTTTC. This gives the protein CASSDDSSPGANVLTF. The chain joins TRBV9 to TRBJ2-6; the D gene is possibly TRBD1 (5 bases). The germline V gene encodes CDR1 SGDLS and CDR2 YYNGEE. V dropped 3 bases and J dropped 2 bases, with 12 bases sitting between them. This CDR3 contains 16 residues.